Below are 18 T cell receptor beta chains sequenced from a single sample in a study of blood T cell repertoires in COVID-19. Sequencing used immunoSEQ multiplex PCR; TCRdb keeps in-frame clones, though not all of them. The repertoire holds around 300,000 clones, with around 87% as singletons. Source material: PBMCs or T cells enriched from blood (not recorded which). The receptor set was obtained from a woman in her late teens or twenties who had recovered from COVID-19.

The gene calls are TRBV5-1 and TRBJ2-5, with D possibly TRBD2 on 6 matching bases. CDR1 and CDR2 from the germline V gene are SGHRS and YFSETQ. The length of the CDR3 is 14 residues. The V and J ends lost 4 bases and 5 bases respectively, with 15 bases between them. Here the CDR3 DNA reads TGCGCCAGCAGCGGTACGACTAGGATGGAGACCCAGTACTTC. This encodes CASSGTTRMETQYF.

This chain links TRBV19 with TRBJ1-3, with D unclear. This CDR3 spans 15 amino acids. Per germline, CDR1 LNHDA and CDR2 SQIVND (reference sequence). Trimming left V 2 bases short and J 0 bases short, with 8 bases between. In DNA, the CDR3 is TGTGCCAGTAGTATATCGGGTTTCTCTGGAAACACCATATATTTT. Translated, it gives CASSISGFSGNTIYF.

DNA of the CDR3: TGTGCCAGCAGCTTCGAATCAGGGTGGGGCTACACCTTC. Translating it yields CASSFESGWGYTF. This sequence joins TRBV7-8 and TRBJ1-2; tentative D call: TRBD1 (5 bases). Germline V gene lookup returns CDR1 SGHVS and CDR2 FQNEAQ. V was trimmed by 3 bases and J by 8 bases, leaving 13 bases between them. The CDR3 sequence is 13 residues long.

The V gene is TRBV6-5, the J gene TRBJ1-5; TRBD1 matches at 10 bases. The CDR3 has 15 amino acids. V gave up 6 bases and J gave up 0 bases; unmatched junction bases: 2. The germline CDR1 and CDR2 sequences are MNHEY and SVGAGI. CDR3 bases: TGTGCCAGCAGCGACAGGGGGCTTAGCAATCAGCCCCAGCATTTT. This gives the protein CASSDRGLSNQPQHF.

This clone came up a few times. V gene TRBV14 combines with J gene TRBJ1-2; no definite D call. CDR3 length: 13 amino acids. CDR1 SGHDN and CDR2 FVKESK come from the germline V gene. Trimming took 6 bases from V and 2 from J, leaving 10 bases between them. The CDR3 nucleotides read TGTGCCAGCAGACCGACGGAGAACTATGGCTACACCTTC. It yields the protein CASRPTENYGYTF.

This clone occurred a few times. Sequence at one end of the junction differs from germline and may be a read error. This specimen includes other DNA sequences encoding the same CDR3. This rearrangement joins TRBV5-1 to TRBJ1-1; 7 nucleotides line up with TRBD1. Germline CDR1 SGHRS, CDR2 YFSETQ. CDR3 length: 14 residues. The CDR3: CASSLGTANTEAFF. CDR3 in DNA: TGCGCCAGCAGTTTGGGGACAGCGAACACTGAAGCTTTCTTT.

CDR3 nucleotides: TGCGCCAGCAGCTTGGTTGAGCGGGGGGGCCAAGAGACCCAGTACTTC. Translating it yields CASSLVERGGQETQYF. J is TRBJ2-5 and V is TRBV5-1, with 10 bases identical to TRBD2. The CDR3 spans 16 residues. Germline CDR1 and CDR2: SGHRS and YFSETQ. The V segment lost 0 bases and the J segment 1 base; nucleotides outside the gene matches: 3.

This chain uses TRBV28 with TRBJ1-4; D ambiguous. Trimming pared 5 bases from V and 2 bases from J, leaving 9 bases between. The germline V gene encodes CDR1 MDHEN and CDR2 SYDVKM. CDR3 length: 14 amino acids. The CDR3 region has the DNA TGTGCCAGCAGTAAACCGGGGACTAATGAAAAACTGTTTTTT. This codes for CASSKPGTNEKLFF. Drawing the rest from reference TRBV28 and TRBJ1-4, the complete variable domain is DVKVTQSSRYLVKRTGEKVFLECVQDMDHENMFWYRQDPGLGLRLIYFSYDVKMKEKGDIPEGYSVSREKKERFSLILESASTNQTSMYLCASSKPGTNEKLFFGSGTQLSVL.

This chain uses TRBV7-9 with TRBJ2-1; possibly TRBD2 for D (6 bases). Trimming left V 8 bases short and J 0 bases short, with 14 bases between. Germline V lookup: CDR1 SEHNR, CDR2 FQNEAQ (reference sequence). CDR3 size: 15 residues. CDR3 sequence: CASGEVARSYNEQFF. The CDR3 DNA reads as TGTGCCAGCGGGGAGGTGGCTCGCTCCTACAATGAGCAGTTCTTC. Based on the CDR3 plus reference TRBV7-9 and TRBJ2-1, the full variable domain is DTGVSQNPRHKITKRGQNVTFRCDPISEHNRLYWYRQTLGQGPEFLTYFQNEAQLEKSRLLSDRFSAERPKGSFSTLEIQRTEQGDSAMYLCASGEVARSYNEQFFGPGTRLTVL.

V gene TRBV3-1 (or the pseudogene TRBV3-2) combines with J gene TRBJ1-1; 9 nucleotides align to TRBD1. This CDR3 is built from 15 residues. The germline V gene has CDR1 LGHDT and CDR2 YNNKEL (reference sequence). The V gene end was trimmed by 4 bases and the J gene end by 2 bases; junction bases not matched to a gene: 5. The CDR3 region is CASSRGTGINTEAFF. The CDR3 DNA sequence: TGTGCCAGCAGCCGCGGGACAGGGATAAACACTGAAGCTTTCTTT.

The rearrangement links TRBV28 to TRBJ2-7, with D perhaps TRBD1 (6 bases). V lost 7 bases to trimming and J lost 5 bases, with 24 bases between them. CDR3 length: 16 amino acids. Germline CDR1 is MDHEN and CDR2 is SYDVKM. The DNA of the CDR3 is TGTGCCAGCACCAAATTAGTCAGGGGCCCTGGGAACGAGCAGTACTTC. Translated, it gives CASTKLVRGPGNEQYF. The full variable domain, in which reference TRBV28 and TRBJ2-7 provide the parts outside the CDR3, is DVKVTQSSRYLVKRTGEKVFLECVQDMDHENMFWYRQDPGLGLRLIYFSYDVKMKEKGDIPEGYSVSREKKERFSLILESASTNQTSMYLCASTKLVRGPGNEQYFGPGTRLTVT.

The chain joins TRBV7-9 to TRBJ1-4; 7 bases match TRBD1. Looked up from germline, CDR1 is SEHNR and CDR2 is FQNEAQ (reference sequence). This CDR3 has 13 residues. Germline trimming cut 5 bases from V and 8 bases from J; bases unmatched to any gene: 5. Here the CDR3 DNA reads TGTGCCAGCAGCCAGCTGACAGGGGAAAAACTGTTTTTT. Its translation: CASSQLTGEKLFF.

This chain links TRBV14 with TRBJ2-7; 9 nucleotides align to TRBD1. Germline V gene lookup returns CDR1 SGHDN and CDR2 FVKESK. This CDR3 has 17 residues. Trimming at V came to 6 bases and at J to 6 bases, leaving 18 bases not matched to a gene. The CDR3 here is CASRSGTGLKLVGEQYF. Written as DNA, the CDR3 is TGTGCCAGCAGGTCGGGGACAGGGTTAAAGTTAGTGGGCGAGCAGTACTTC. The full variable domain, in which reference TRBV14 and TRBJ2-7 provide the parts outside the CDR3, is EAGVTQFPSHSVIEKGQTVTLRCDPISGHDNLYWYRRVMGKEIKFLLHFVKESKQDESGMPNNRFLAERTGGTYSTLKVQPAELEDSGVYFCASRSGTGLKLVGEQYFGPGTRLTVT.

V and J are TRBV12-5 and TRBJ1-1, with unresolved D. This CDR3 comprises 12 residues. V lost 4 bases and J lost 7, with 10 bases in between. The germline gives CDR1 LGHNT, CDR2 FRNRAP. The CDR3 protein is CASGWSGGEAFF. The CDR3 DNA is TGTGCTAGTGGTTGGTCGGGAGGTGAAGCTTTCTTT. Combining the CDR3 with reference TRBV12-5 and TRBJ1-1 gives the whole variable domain DARVTQTPRHKVTEMGQEVTMRCQPILGHNTVFWYRQTMMQGLELLAYFRNRAPLDDSGMPKDRFSAEMPDATLATLKIQPSEPRDSAVYFCASGWSGGEAFFGQGTRLTVV.

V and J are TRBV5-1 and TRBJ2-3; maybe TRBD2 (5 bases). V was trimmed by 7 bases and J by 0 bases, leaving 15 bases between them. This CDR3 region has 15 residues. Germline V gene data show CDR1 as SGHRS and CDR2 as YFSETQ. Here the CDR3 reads CASRWEPSSTDTQYF. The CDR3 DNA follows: TGCGCCAGCCGTTGGGAGCCTTCTAGCACAGATACGCAGTATTTT.

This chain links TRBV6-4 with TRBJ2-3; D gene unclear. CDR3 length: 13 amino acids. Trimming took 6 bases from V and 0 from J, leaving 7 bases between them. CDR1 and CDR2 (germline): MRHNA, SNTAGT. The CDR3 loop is CASSALSTDTQYF. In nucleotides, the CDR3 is TGTGCCAGCAGCGCACTTAGCACAGATACGCAGTATTTT.

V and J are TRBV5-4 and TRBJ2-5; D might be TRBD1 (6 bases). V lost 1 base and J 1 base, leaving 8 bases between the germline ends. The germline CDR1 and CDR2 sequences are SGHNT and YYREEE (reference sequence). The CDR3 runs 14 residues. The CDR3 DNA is TGTGCCAGCAGCTTGAAGGACAGCCAAGAGACCCAGTACTTC. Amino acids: CASSLKDSQETQYF.

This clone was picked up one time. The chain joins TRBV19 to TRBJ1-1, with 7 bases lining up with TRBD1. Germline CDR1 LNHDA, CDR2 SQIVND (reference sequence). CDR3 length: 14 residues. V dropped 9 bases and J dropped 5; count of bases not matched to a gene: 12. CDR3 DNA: TGTGCCAGCACAAACAGGGGAGTGGGTACTGAAGCTTTCTTT. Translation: CASTNRGVGTEAFF.